This record looks at one T cell receptor (beta chain) sequence and its context. Its antigen is not identified. Carried by the TCR beta cDNA libraries were unique molecular identifiers. Each CDR3 protein is one row after TCRdb ran MiXCR on the PCR reads. This sample has some 800,000 distinct CDR3 sequences, with 46% found just once. The sample belongs to a study of post-analysis software for immune sequencing data. In the study overall: Relapsing-remitting, secondary progressive and progressive-relapsing courses of multiple sclerosis were included. General study findings and limits: Patients had higher frequencies than controls of roughly five TRBV segments, including TRBV5-6, TRBV5-1 and TRBV20-1.

This CDR3 has 15 residues. V was pared by 1 base and J by 2 bases, with 12 bases between. The germline V gene encodes CDR1 DFQATT and CDR2 SNEGSKA (reference sequence). This chain uses TRBV20-1 with TRBJ2-1; possibly TRBD2 for D (5 bases). This TCR derives from a girl aged 10 to 17 with multiple sclerosis. The sequencing sample was made of blood. CDR3 sequence reads: CSARGVARAYNEQFF. The CDR3 DNA reads as TGCAGTGCTAGAGGGGTAGCGAGAGCCTACAATGAGCAGTTCTTC.